The rows below give T cell receptor beta chains drawn from one sample of a study of cytomegalovirus exposure and HLA in healthy donors. The method was immunoSEQ multiplex PCR; TCRdb's version includes in-frame clones alone and lacks a portion of them. Of roughly 200,000 clones in the sample, about 70% were seen once. The sequencing input was PBMCs. The source of these receptors is a woman under 40 in good health and CMV-seronegative. CDR3s include the opening cysteine and the closing phenylalanine or tryptophan. Fields, in order: J gene, clone size, D gene, V gene, CDR3 protein, CDR3 DNA. D genes are given only for firm matches. Some rows have no size entry. The others give once, few or many, or a class for an expanded clone.

J: TRBJ1-2
size: few
D: TRBD1
V: TRBV6-1
CDR3: CASSSRQGSNYGYTF
DNA: TGTGCCAGCAGTTCACGACAGGGATCTAACTATGGCTACACCTTC

J: TRBJ1-2
size: NA
D: TRBD1
V: TRBV10-3
CDR3: CAISVADDRAGYTF
DNA: TGTGCCATCAGTGTCGCGGACGACAGGGCTGGCTACACCTTC

J: TRBJ2-5
size: NA
D: NA
V: TRBV11-2
CDR3: CASSLGRLAEETQYF
DNA: TGTGCCAGCAGCTTAGGTCGCCTAGCCGAAGAGACCCAGTACTTC

J: TRBJ2-7
size: NA
D: NA
V: TRBV25-1
CDR3: CASSPRVWPYEQYF
DNA: TGTGCCAGCAGTCCCAGGGTTTGGCCCTACGAGCAGTACTTC

J: TRBJ2-3
size: NA
D: NA
V: TRBV29-1
CDR3: CSVEWQGSGTDTQYF
DNA: TGCAGCGTTGAATGGCAGGGGTCCGGCACAGATACGCAGTATTTT

J: TRBJ2-1
size: NA
D: NA
V: TRBV30
CDR3: CAWGFSPRGNNEQFF
DNA: TGTGCCTGGGGCTTTAGCCCGAGGGGGAACAATGAGCAGTTCTTC

J: TRBJ1-1
size: once
D: NA
V: TRBV7-3
CDR3: CASSPDPRQAGDLSQAFF
DNA: TGTGCCAGCAGCCCCGATCCTAGACAGGCAGGAGACCTGTCCCAAGCTTTCTTT

J: TRBJ1-2
size: NA
D: NA
V: TRBV19
CDR3: CASSYDRRYGYTF
DNA: TGTGCCAGTAGTTACGACAGGCGCTATGGCTACACCTTC

J: TRBJ2-7
size: NA
D: TRBD1
V: TRBV6-5
CDR3: CASSYRRQGEGYEQYF
DNA: TGTGCCAGCAGTTACCGCAGACAGGGGGAAGGGTACGAGCAGTACTTC

J: TRBJ1-1
size: NA
D: NA
V: TRBV5-6
CDR3: CASSFLDTRGTEAFF
DNA: TGTGCCAGCAGCTTTTTGGACACCAGGGGCACTGAAGCTTTCTTT

J: TRBJ2-7
size: NA
D: TRBD2
V: TRBV5-1
CDR3: CASSLAGGRIYEQYF
DNA: TGCGCCAGCAGCTTGGCCGGGGGGAGGATATACGAGCAGTACTTC

J: TRBJ1-2
size: NA
D: NA
V: TRBV10-3
CDR3: CAARGLSYGYTF
DNA: TGTGCCGCTAGGGGACTGAGCTATGGCTACACCTTC

J: TRBJ2-1
size: NA
D: TRBD2
V: TRBV7-9
CDR3: CASSHPAGGPNNEQFF
DNA: TGTGCCAGCAGCCACCCAGCGGGAGGGCCAAACAATGAGCAGTTCTTC

J: TRBJ2-7
size: NA
D: NA
V: TRBV15
CDR3: CATSRETEAPYEQYF
DNA: TGTGCCACCAGCAGAGAAACGGAGGCCCCCTACGAGCAGTACTTC

J: TRBJ2-7
size: NA
D: NA
V: TRBV7-6
CDR3: CASSLKALSSYEQYF
DNA: TGTGCCAGCAGCTTAAAAGCTTTGAGCTCCTACGAGCAGTACTTC

J: TRBJ2-1
size: few
D: NA
V: TRBV6-6
CDR3: CASSYLTTNEQFF
DNA: TGTGCCAGCAGTTACTTGACTACCAATGAGCAGTTCTTC

J: TRBJ2-7
size: few
D: NA
V: TRBV7-2
CDR3: CASSLLYEQYF
DNA: TGTGCCAGCAGCCTCCTCTACGAGCAGTACTTC

J: TRBJ1-2
size: NA
D: NA
V: TRBV7-9
CDR3: CASSPTEASNYGYTF
DNA: TGTGCCAGCAGCCCTACTGAGGCTTCTAACTATGGCTACACCTTC

J: TRBJ2-7
size: NA
D: NA
V: TRBV29-1
CDR3: CSVEVVAGAGYEQYF
DNA: TGCAGCGTTGAAGTGGTTGCAGGGGCAGGCTACGAGCAGTACTTC

J: TRBJ2-5
size: NA
D: TRBD1
V: TRBV11-1
CDR3: CASSLGQGAETQYF
DNA: TGTGCCAGCAGCTTGGGACAGGGTGCGGAGACCCAGTACTTC

J: TRBJ1-5
size: few
D: NA
V: TRBV6-6
CDR3: CASTSLPLSNQPQHF
DNA: TGTGCCAGCACGTCACTTCCCTTGAGCAATCAGCCCCAGCATTTT

J: TRBJ1-1
size: few
D: NA
V: TRBV5-1
CDR3: CASSFQQGHTEAFF
DNA: TGCGCCAGCAGCTTTCAACAGGGACACACTGAAGCTTTCTTT

J: TRBJ1-1
size: NA
D: NA
V: TRBV19
CDR3: CASSIDPRVSGTEAFF
DNA: TGTGCCAGTAGTATAGATCCCAGGGTCTCGGGCACTGAAGCTTTCTTT

J: TRBJ1-2
size: once
D: NA
V: TRBV19
CDR3: CASSSLGTNYGYTF
DNA: TGTGCCAGTAGTTCACTCGGGACTAACTATGGCTACACCTTC

J: TRBJ1-6
size: NA
D: TRBD1
V: TRBV19
CDR3: CASSWDRGYNSPLHF
DNA: TGTGCCAGTAGTTGGGACAGAGGCTATAATTCACCCCTCCACTTT

J: TRBJ2-2
size: NA
D: TRBD1
V: TRBV5-4
CDR3: CASRPDRGDLTGELFF
DNA: TGTGCCAGCAGGCCAGACAGGGGAGATCTCACCGGGGAGCTGTTTTTT

J: TRBJ2-7
size: NA
D: NA
V: TRBV5-5
CDR3: CASSVRFTPYEQYF
DNA: TGTGCCAGCAGCGTTAGATTTACTCCCTACGAGCAGTACTTC

J: TRBJ1-4
size: few
D: NA
V: TRBV5-5
CDR3: CASTRRGATNEKLFF
DNA: TGTGCCAGCACCCGACGGGGGGCAACTAATGAAAAACTGTTTTTT

J: TRBJ2-3
size: NA
D: NA
V: TRBV18
CDR3: CASSPPGAVGRTDTQYF
DNA: TGTGCCAGCTCACCACCAGGGGCAGTGGGGCGCACAGATACGCAGTATTTT

J: TRBJ1-2
size: NA
D: NA
V: TRBV13
CDR3: CASSLVAGLDGYTF
DNA: TGTGCCAGCAGCTTAGTGGCCGGGTTGGATGGCTACACCTTC

J: TRBJ2-5
size: NA
D: NA
V: TRBV13
CDR3: CASSRYGVEVETQYF
DNA: TGTGCCAGCAGCAGGTACGGGGTCGAGGTGGAGACCCAGTACTTC

J: TRBJ1-6
size: few
D: NA
V: TRBV6-1
CDR3: CASLTGTRNNSPLHF
DNA: TGTGCCAGCCTTACCGGGACACGGAATAATTCACCCCTCCACTTT

J: TRBJ1-4
size: NA
D: NA
V: TRBV5-1
CDR3: CASSLRQATNEKLFF
DNA: TGCGCCAGCAGCTTGAGACAAGCAACTAATGAAAAACTGTTTTTT

J: TRBJ2-7
size: medium-sized
D: NA
V: TRBV21-1
CDR3: CASSKGECVYEQYF
DNA: TGTGCCAGCAGCAAAGGGGAGTGCGTATACGAGCAGTACTTC

J: TRBJ2-1
size: NA
D: NA
V: TRBV5-6
CDR3: CASSLGVRVAGEQFF
DNA: TGTGCCAGCAGCTTGGGGGTGAGGGTTGCCGGTGAGCAGTTCTTC

J: TRBJ2-7
size: NA
D: NA
V: TRBV19
CDR3: CASSIVGAVEQYF
DNA: TGTGCCAGTAGTATAGTAGGGGCGGTCGAGCAGTACTTC

J: TRBJ2-1
size: NA
D: TRBD2
V: TRBV7-2
CDR3: CASSSPLAGGSSSYNEQFF
DNA: TGTGCCAGCAGCTCCCCCCTAGCGGGAGGCTCCAGCTCCTACAATGAGCAGTTCTTC

J: TRBJ2-7
size: NA
D: TRBD1
V: TRBV2
CDR3: CASSSRQGRGQYF
DNA: TGTGCCAGCAGTTCACGACAGGGTCGCGGGCAGTACTTC

J: TRBJ2-1
size: NA
D: TRBD2
V: TRBV6-4
CDR3: CASSRAGKYNEQFF
DNA: TGTGCCAGCAGCCGAGCGGGAAAATACAATGAACAGTTCTTC

J: TRBJ1-1
size: few
D: NA
V: TRBV7-2
CDR3: CASSVMTNLNTEAFF
DNA: TGTGCCAGCAGCGTAATGACAAACCTGAACACTGAAGCTTTCTTT

J: TRBJ1-3
size: NA
D: NA
V: TRBV14
CDR3: CASSQVSRVRSGNTIYF
DNA: TGTGCCAGCAGCCAAGTTTCCAGGGTGAGGTCTGGAAACACCATATATTTT

J: TRBJ2-7
size: NA
D: NA
V: TRBV5-4
CDR3: CASSKIGTGLEQYF
DNA: TGTGCCAGCAGCAAAATCGGGACTGGACTTGAGCAGTACTTC

J: TRBJ2-7
size: NA
D: TRBD2
V: TRBV7-9
CDR3: CASSFYGTSGRYEQYF
DNA: TGTGCCAGCAGCTTCTACGGGACTAGCGGGAGGTACGAGCAGTACTTC

J: TRBJ2-5
size: NA
D: TRBD1
V: TRBV7-2
CDR3: CASSADRDGETQYF
DNA: TGTGCCAGCAGCGCAGACAGGGACGGGGAGACCCAGTACTTC

J: TRBJ1-4
size: NA
D: NA
V: TRBV7-6
CDR3: CASSPRLGAEKLFF
DNA: TGTGCCAGCAGCCCCCGTTTGGGGGCTGAAAAACTGTTTTTT

J: TRBJ2-3
size: NA
D: NA
V: TRBV6-1
CDR3: CASKQGFATDTQYF
DNA: TGTGCCAGCAAGCAGGGGTTCGCGACAGATACGCAGTATTTT